This is a list of T cell receptor beta chains from one sample in a study of blood T cell repertoires in COVID-19. Assay used: immunoSEQ multiplex PCR; TCRdb lists only in-frame clones, some missing. The data contain about 150,000 clones, roughly 82% of them seen just once; the ten biggest clones take up 12% to 15%. The sequenced material came from peripheral blood. These receptors originate from a human donor with acute or convalescent COVID-19. The donor label of this sample is uncertain. Both conserved end residues are part of each CDR3. D genes are given only for firm matches. Size tells how often a clone was seen (once, few, many) or the class of an expanded clone, and some rows leave it out.

v_call: TRBV3-1/TRBV3-2
clone_size: once
d_call: -
j_call: TRBJ2-6
cdr3_aa: CASSPSTGRGANVLTF
cdr3_nt: TGTGCCAGCAGCCCGTCGACAGGGAGGGGGGCCAACGTCCTGACTTTC

v_call: TRBV3-1/TRBV3-2
clone_size: -
d_call: TRBD1
j_call: TRBJ1-2
cdr3_aa: CASSPRDRWGYGYTF
cdr3_nt: TGTGCCAGCAGCCCCCGGGACAGGTGGGGCTATGGCTACACCTTC

v_call: TRBV19
clone_size: -
d_call: TRBD1
j_call: TRBJ1-1
cdr3_aa: CASRGQGARTEAFF
cdr3_nt: TGTGCCAGTAGGGGACAGGGGGCGCGGACTGAAGCTTTCTTT

v_call: TRBV2
clone_size: -
d_call: TRBD2
j_call: TRBJ2-3
cdr3_aa: CASGVTSGGRTDTQYF
cdr3_nt: TGTGCCAGCGGAGTGACTAGCGGGGGGCGCACAGATACGCAGTATTTT

v_call: TRBV4-2
clone_size: -
d_call: -
j_call: TRBJ2-3
cdr3_aa: CASSLGGSTDTQYF
cdr3_nt: TGTGCCAGCAGCCTCGGGGGAAGCACAGATACGCAGTATTTT

v_call: TRBV7-8
clone_size: -
d_call: -
j_call: TRBJ2-1
cdr3_aa: CASSLFPLTNEQFF
cdr3_nt: TGTGCCAGCAGCTTATTTCCCCTAACCAATGAGCAGTTCTTC

v_call: TRBV4-2
clone_size: once
d_call: TRBD1
j_call: TRBJ1-1
cdr3_aa: CASSQAGTGDMNTEAFF
cdr3_nt: TGTGCCAGCAGCCAGGCCGGGACAGGGGACATGAACACTGAAGCTTTCTTT

v_call: TRBV19
clone_size: once
d_call: -
j_call: TRBJ1-1
cdr3_aa: CASSTPMNTEAFF
cdr3_nt: TGTGCCAGTAGTACCCCCATGAACACTGAAGCTTTCTTT

v_call: TRBV18
clone_size: -
d_call: -
j_call: TRBJ1-1
cdr3_aa: CASSPQDRPRGTEAFF
cdr3_nt: TGTGCCAGCTCACCACAAGACAGGCCCCGAGGCACTGAAGCTTTCTTT

v_call: TRBV7-8
clone_size: once
d_call: TRBD1
j_call: TRBJ1-2
cdr3_aa: CASSRTGPPRGGYTF
cdr3_nt: TGTGCCAGCAGCCGGACAGGTCCTCCCAGAGGGGGCTACACCTTC

v_call: TRBV21-1
clone_size: once
d_call: -
j_call: TRBJ1-2
cdr3_aa: CASSKEEFIRGAKYGYTF
cdr3_nt: TGTGCCAGCAGCAAAGAGGAATTCATTCGGGGGGCGAAGTATGGCTACACCTTC

v_call: TRBV11-2
clone_size: -
d_call: -
j_call: TRBJ1-6
cdr3_aa: CASSLERGFNSPLHF
cdr3_nt: TGTGCCAGCAGCTTAGAAAGGGGGTTTAATTCACCCCTCCACTTT

v_call: TRBV19
clone_size: -
d_call: -
j_call: TRBJ1-5
cdr3_aa: CASSMRQGNRPQHF
cdr3_nt: TGTGCCAGTAGTATGCGGCAGGGGAATCGGCCCCAGCATTTT

v_call: TRBV19
clone_size: few
d_call: -
j_call: TRBJ1-1
cdr3_aa: CASIGQRNTEAFF
cdr3_nt: TGTGCCAGTATCGGACAGAGGAACACTGAAGCTTTCTTT

v_call: TRBV5-1
clone_size: -
d_call: -
j_call: TRBJ2-1
cdr3_aa: CASSPTGGVLRQFF
cdr3_nt: TGCGCCAGCAGCCCTACGGGGGGCGTTTTGCGGCAGTTCTTC

v_call: TRBV5-1
clone_size: -
d_call: TRBD1
j_call: TRBJ2-1
cdr3_aa: CASSQPPGQGTYNEQFF
cdr3_nt: TGCGCCAGCAGCCAACCCCCGGGACAGGGGACGTACAATGAGCAGTTCTTC

v_call: TRBV14
clone_size: once
d_call: -
j_call: TRBJ2-1
cdr3_aa: CASSQHTGNEQFF
cdr3_nt: TGTGCCAGCAGCCAACACACGGGCAATGAGCAGTTCTTC

v_call: TRBV2
clone_size: -
d_call: TRBD1
j_call: TRBJ1-4
cdr3_aa: CASRFADRGEKLFF
cdr3_nt: TGTGCCAGCAGGTTCGCAGACAGGGGTGAAAAACTGTTTTTT

v_call: TRBV6-6
clone_size: -
d_call: -
j_call: TRBJ2-5
cdr3_aa: CASSYSSVQETQYF
cdr3_nt: TGTGCCAGCAGTTACTCGTCTGTACAAGAGACCCAGTACTTC

v_call: TRBV6-5
clone_size: -
d_call: -
j_call: TRBJ2-7
cdr3_aa: CASTVLGRHSYEQYF
cdr3_nt: TGTGCCAGCACTGTACTAGGACGCCACTCCTACGAGCAGTACTTC

v_call: TRBV30
clone_size: -
d_call: -
j_call: TRBJ1-1
cdr3_aa: CAWSVGQNTEAFF
cdr3_nt: TGTGCCTGGAGTGTAGGACAAAACACTGAAGCTTTCTTT

v_call: TRBV27
clone_size: -
d_call: -
j_call: TRBJ2-3
cdr3_aa: CASSPRGAYTDTQYF
cdr3_nt: TGTGCCAGCAGTCCCCGGGGAGCCTACACAGATACGCAGTATTTT

v_call: TRBV7-2
clone_size: few
d_call: -
j_call: TRBJ2-7
cdr3_aa: CASSPPSVEQYF
cdr3_nt: TGTGCCAGCAGCCCACCTTCGGTCGAGCAGTACTTC

v_call: TRBV6-6
clone_size: -
d_call: -
j_call: TRBJ1-5
cdr3_aa: CASATYQGNQPQHF
cdr3_nt: TGTGCCAGCGCTACCTACCAGGGGAATCAGCCCCAGCATTTT

v_call: TRBV5-4
clone_size: -
d_call: TRBD1
j_call: TRBJ1-1
cdr3_aa: CASSLAGGRATEAFF
cdr3_nt: TGTGCCAGCAGCTTGGCAGGGGGCCGGGCCACTGAAGCTTTCTTT

v_call: TRBV4-3
clone_size: once
d_call: -
j_call: TRBJ1-3
cdr3_aa: CASSQVGGRTGNTIYF
cdr3_nt: TGCGCCAGCAGCCAAGTCGGAGGGCGAACTGGAAACACCATATATTTT

v_call: TRBV19
clone_size: once
d_call: -
j_call: TRBJ2-7
cdr3_aa: CASSIPGSEQYF
cdr3_nt: TGTGCCAGTAGTATTCCGGGATCCGAGCAGTACTTC

v_call: TRBV5-6
clone_size: -
d_call: -
j_call: TRBJ2-7
cdr3_aa: CASSLGAARSYEQYF
cdr3_nt: TGTGCCAGCAGCTTGGGAGCCGCCCGCTCCTACGAGCAGTACTTC

v_call: TRBV2
clone_size: -
d_call: -
j_call: TRBJ1-4
cdr3_aa: CASSRQELEKLFF
cdr3_nt: TGTGCCAGTTCCCGACAGGAACTTGAAAAACTGTTTTTT

v_call: TRBV19
clone_size: -
d_call: TRBD1
j_call: TRBJ1-2
cdr3_aa: CAISDRGYGYTF
cdr3_nt: TGTGCCATTTCGGACAGGGGATATGGCTACACCTTC

v_call: TRBV27
clone_size: once
d_call: -
j_call: TRBJ1-2
cdr3_aa: CASSFFPPDSYGYTF
cdr3_nt: TGTGCCAGCAGTTTTTTTCCCCCAGACAGCTATGGCTACACCTTC

v_call: TRBV6-1
clone_size: -
d_call: -
j_call: TRBJ1-5
cdr3_aa: CASSEARGGQPQHF
cdr3_nt: TGTGCCAGCAGTGAAGCGAGGGGAGGCCAGCCCCAGCATTTT

v_call: TRBV5-5
clone_size: -
d_call: -
j_call: TRBJ2-5
cdr3_aa: CASSLVTVETQYF
cdr3_nt: TGTGCCAGCAGCTTGGTGACAGTAGAGACCCAGTACTTC

v_call: TRBV6-5
clone_size: -
d_call: -
j_call: TRBJ1-5
cdr3_aa: CASRVGGQPQHF
cdr3_nt: TGTGCCAGCAGGGTAGGCGGGCAGCCCCAGCATTTT

v_call: TRBV2
clone_size: -
d_call: TRBD1
j_call: TRBJ1-2
cdr3_aa: CASSQQGQNYGYTF
cdr3_nt: TGTGCCAGCAGCCAACAGGGGCAGAACTATGGCTACACCTTC

v_call: TRBV5-1
clone_size: once
d_call: TRBD1
j_call: TRBJ2-6
cdr3_aa: CASSYGTVSGANVLTF
cdr3_nt: TGCGCCAGCAGCTATGGGACAGTCTCTGGGGCCAACGTCCTGACTTTC

v_call: TRBV4-2
clone_size: -
d_call: -
j_call: TRBJ1-2
cdr3_aa: CASSQGLGGDYGYTF
cdr3_nt: TGTGCCAGCAGCCAAGGGTTGGGAGGCGACTATGGCTACACCTTC

v_call: TRBV2
clone_size: -
d_call: -
j_call: TRBJ1-5
cdr3_aa: CASSEEVRDQPQHF
cdr3_nt: TGTGCCAGCAGTGAAGAGGTCAGGGATCAGCCCCAGCATTTT

v_call: TRBV27
clone_size: -
d_call: -
j_call: TRBJ2-5
cdr3_aa: CASSFRPWETQYF
cdr3_nt: TGTGCCAGCAGTTTCAGGCCATGGGAGACCCAGTACTTC

v_call: TRBV7-9
clone_size: -
d_call: TRBD2
j_call: TRBJ2-2
cdr3_aa: CASSFSGGNTGELFF
cdr3_nt: TGTGCCAGCAGCTTCTCGGGGGGGAACACCGGGGAGCTGTTTTTT

v_call: TRBV5-6
clone_size: -
d_call: TRBD1
j_call: TRBJ1-5
cdr3_aa: CASSFGQGAQPQHF
cdr3_nt: TGTGCCAGCAGCTTCGGGCAGGGGGCTCAGCCCCAGCATTTT

v_call: TRBV7-9
clone_size: -
d_call: -
j_call: TRBJ1-1
cdr3_aa: CASSFGGAETEAFF
cdr3_nt: TGTGCCAGCAGCTTTGGGGGCGCGGAAACTGAAGCTTTCTTT

v_call: TRBV11-2
clone_size: -
d_call: TRBD1
j_call: TRBJ1-2
cdr3_aa: CASSAHRGPNYGYTF
cdr3_nt: TGTGCCAGCAGCGCACACAGGGGGCCTAACTATGGCTACACCTTC

v_call: TRBV4-2
clone_size: few
d_call: TRBD2
j_call: TRBJ2-5
cdr3_aa: CASSQEPGLAGGLETQYF
cdr3_nt: TGTGCCAGCAGCCAGGAGCCTGGACTAGCGGGGGGGCTTGAGACCCAGTACTTC

v_call: TRBV12-5
clone_size: once
d_call: TRBD1
j_call: TRBJ2-2
cdr3_aa: CASGFRQGNTGELFF
cdr3_nt: TGTGCTAGTGGTTTTCGACAGGGGAACACCGGGGAGCTGTTTTTT

v_call: TRBV2
clone_size: -
d_call: -
j_call: TRBJ1-1
cdr3_aa: CASSLAALNTEAFF
cdr3_nt: TGTGCCAGCAGTTTAGCAGCCTTGAACACTGAAGCTTTCTTT

v_call: TRBV9
clone_size: -
d_call: -
j_call: TRBJ1-1
cdr3_aa: CASTPLSGAGNTEAFF
cdr3_nt: TGTGCCAGCACTCCACTTTCAGGGGCGGGCAACACTGAAGCTTTCTTT

v_call: TRBV5-6
clone_size: once
d_call: TRBD1
j_call: TRBJ1-2
cdr3_aa: CASSEGQVYGYTF
cdr3_nt: TGTGCCAGCAGCGAGGGACAGGTCTATGGCTACACCTTC

v_call: TRBV7-9
clone_size: -
d_call: -
j_call: TRBJ2-1
cdr3_aa: CASSHPRGEQFF
cdr3_nt: TGTGCCAGCAGCCACCCTCGCGGAGAGCAGTTCTTC

v_call: TRBV19
clone_size: -
d_call: TRBD1
j_call: TRBJ1-2
cdr3_aa: CACSTGVYGYTF
cdr3_nt: TGTGCCTGCTCAACAGGGGTTTATGGCTACACCTTC

v_call: TRBV4-2
clone_size: -
d_call: -
j_call: TRBJ1-4
cdr3_aa: CASSQALGATNEKLFF
cdr3_nt: TGTGCCAGCAGCCAAGCATTAGGGGCAACTAATGAAAAACTGTTTTTT

v_call: TRBV11-2
clone_size: -
d_call: -
j_call: TRBJ2-3
cdr3_aa: CASSRTTASTDTQYF
cdr3_nt: TGTGCCAGCAGCCGAACGACAGCTAGCACAGATACGCAGTATTTT

v_call: TRBV5-4
clone_size: -
d_call: -
j_call: TRBJ2-1
cdr3_aa: CASSSPWQDNEQFF
cdr3_nt: TGTGCCAGCAGCTCCCCATGGCAGGACAATGAGCAGTTCTTC

v_call: TRBV15
clone_size: -
d_call: -
j_call: TRBJ2-3
cdr3_aa: CATSRGTAGSTDTQYF
cdr3_nt: TGTGCCACCAGCAGAGGGACAGCGGGAAGCACAGATACGCAGTATTTT

v_call: TRBV24-1
clone_size: -
d_call: -
j_call: TRBJ1-5
cdr3_aa: CATRAGGNQPQHF
cdr3_nt: TGTGCCACCCGGGCAGGGGGCAATCAGCCCCAGCATTTT